The 6 T cell receptor beta chains below all came from one sample that was sequenced in a study of cytomegalovirus exposure and HLA in healthy donors (dated by TCRdb to the late 2010s). Receptor amplification or capture employed the immunoSEQ multiplex PCR assay. For the multiplex PCR, a mixture combining 60 forward primers for TCR Vbeta segments and 13 reverse primers for TCR Jbeta segments was used. The clones in this table, taken by TCRdb from immuneACCESS, are in-frame only. Not every clone is retained; where verified, under half of the shortfall comes from an unresolved V gene, and the cause of the rest is unknown. The sample includes 110,000 or so clones, with around 70% observed a single time. The ten top clones hold around 3.9% of the sample. The specimen sequenced was PBMCs. The source is a woman between 40 and 50 years old in good health and CMV-seropositive.

J is TRBJ1-5 and V is TRBV27; 9 nucleotides match TRBD1. J lost 6 bases, V lost 8 bases, and 5 bases had no gene match. CDR1 MNHEY and CDR2 SMNVEV come from the germline V gene (reference sequence). The CDR3 length is 13 residues. CDR3: CASGTGIIQPQHF. DNA of the CDR3: TGTGCCAGCGGGACAGGGATTATTCAGCCCCAGCATTTT.

This clone showed up just a few times. The rearrangement joins TRBV5-1 to TRBJ2-3; a possible D gene is TRBD2 (6 bases). Germline CDR1 reads SGHRS; CDR2 reads YFSETQ. This CDR3 region has 16 residues. Trimming shortened V by 4 bases and J by 5 bases, and 20 bases separated the two germline ends. DNA of the CDR3: TGCGCCAGCAGCGGAGCTTCGAGACTAGAATTAGATACGCAGTATTTT. It encodes CASSGASRLELDTQYF.

In regard to this clone: Other nucleotide sequences from this sample produce the same CDR3. This chain uses TRBV7-9 with TRBJ1-1, with D perhaps TRBD1 (5 bases). V was clipped by 5 bases and J by 0 bases, with 13 bases between them. The CDR3 has 15 amino acids. Per the germline V gene, CDR1 is SEHNR and CDR2 is FQNEAQ (reference sequence). The CDR3 protein is CASSRWGEMNTEAFF. CDR3 DNA sequence: TGTGCCAGCAGCCGTTGGGGGGAAATGAACACTGAAGCTTTCTTT.

This chain connects TRBV6-5 to TRBJ2-3; 10 bases line up with TRBD2. Germline V lookup: CDR1 MNHEY, CDR2 SVGAGI. With 5 bases clipped from V and 5 bases from J, the junction kept 4 bases outside the gene matches. This CDR3 is 14 amino acids long. The CDR3 region is CASSTSGVRDTQYF. The CDR3, as DNA: TGTGCCAGCAGTACTAGCGGGGTGAGAGATACGCAGTATTTT.

This clone was seen a few times. The CDR3 here is CASSRYPGQNQPQHF. CDR3 DNA: TGTGCCAGCAGTAGATACCCGGGACAGAATCAGCCCCAGCATTTT. This chain joins TRBV6-5 and TRBJ1-5; 7 bases agree with TRBD1. The length of the CDR3 is 15 residues. Unmatched junction bases numbered 8, after V lost 5 bases and J lost 4 bases. Germline V gene sequence: CDR1 MNHEY, CDR2 SVGAGI.

The V and J genes are TRBV18 and TRBJ2-5; 8 bases fit TRBD1. The DNA end is a closer match to TRBJ2-7, so the J assignment may be wrong. This CDR3 has 14 amino acids. CDR1 and CDR2 (germline): KGHSH, LQKENI. For the CDR3, the DNA is TGTGCCAGCTCACCAGGGACAGGAGACTACGAGCAGTACTTC. This translates into CASSPGTGDYEQYF.